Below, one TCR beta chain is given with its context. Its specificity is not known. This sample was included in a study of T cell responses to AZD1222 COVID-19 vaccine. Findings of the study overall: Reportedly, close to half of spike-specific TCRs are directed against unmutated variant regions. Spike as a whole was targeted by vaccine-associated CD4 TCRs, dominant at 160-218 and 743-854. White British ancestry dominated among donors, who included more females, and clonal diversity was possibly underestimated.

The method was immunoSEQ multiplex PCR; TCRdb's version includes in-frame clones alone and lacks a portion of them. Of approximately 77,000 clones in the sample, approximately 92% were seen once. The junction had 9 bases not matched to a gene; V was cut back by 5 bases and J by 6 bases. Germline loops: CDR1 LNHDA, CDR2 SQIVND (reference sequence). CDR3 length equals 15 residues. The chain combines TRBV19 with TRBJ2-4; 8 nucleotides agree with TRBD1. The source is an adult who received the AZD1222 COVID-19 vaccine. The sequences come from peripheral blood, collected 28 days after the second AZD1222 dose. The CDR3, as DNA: TGTGCCAGTAGTGCCTCAAGACAGGGGAGAAACATTCAGTACTTC. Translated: CASSASRQGRNIQYF.